This T cell receptor (beta chain) came from a study of T-cell reconstitution after alpha-beta-depleted transplantation in children. As it was prepared, the TCRbeta library received unique molecular identifiers. TCRdb fed the PCR reads into MiXCR, producing one record per CDR3 protein. There are under 250,000 distinct CDR3 sequences in the sample; about 24% occur only once, and 4% to 5.5% lies in the top ten. This clonotype was seen only a few times. Its antigen is unidentified. Study conclusions and caveats: Where alpha-beta T cells came from about two months after transplant was reportedly several hundred expanded graft clones. It was newly produced T cells that mostly accounted for T-cell counts and diversity one year after transplant.

Germline-derived CDR1 and CDR2 are LNHDA and SQIVND (reference sequence). The CDR3 has 13 residues. The V end was cut by 6 bases, the J end by 5 bases, with 13 bases between. The V gene is TRBV19, the J gene TRBJ1-1, with no clear D. The sequenced sample was PBMCs, mostly from graft donor cells, obtained 360 days after TCRalphabeta/CD19-depleted stem cell transplant. The receptor was isolated from a female patient between 2 and 15 years old who had a stem cell transplant for congenital amegakaryocytic thrombocytopenia, so the T cells may come from the graft donor. The CDR3 protein is CASRLTRETEAFF. The CDR3 DNA is TGTGCCAGTAGGTTAACTAGGGAGACTGAAGCTTTCTTT.